This TCR beta chain was documented in a study of blood T cell repertoires in COVID-19. The assay was immunoSEQ multiplex PCR, and TCRdb's table has in-frame clones only and misses some. The data contain tens of thousands of clones, around nine tenths of them singletons. The CDR3 spans 11 residues. Trimming cost V 10 bases and J 6 bases, with 13 bases left between them. Germline CDR1 ENHRY, CDR2 SYGVKD. V and J are TRBV10-3 and TRBJ2-7; D might be TRBD1 (7 bases). Sequenced input: peripheral blood. The TCR was taken from a human donor in a cohort sampled during active COVID-19. Here the CDR3 reads CATYQGGEQYF. The DNA of the CDR3 is TGTGCCACATACCAGGGGGGCGAGCAGTACTTC.